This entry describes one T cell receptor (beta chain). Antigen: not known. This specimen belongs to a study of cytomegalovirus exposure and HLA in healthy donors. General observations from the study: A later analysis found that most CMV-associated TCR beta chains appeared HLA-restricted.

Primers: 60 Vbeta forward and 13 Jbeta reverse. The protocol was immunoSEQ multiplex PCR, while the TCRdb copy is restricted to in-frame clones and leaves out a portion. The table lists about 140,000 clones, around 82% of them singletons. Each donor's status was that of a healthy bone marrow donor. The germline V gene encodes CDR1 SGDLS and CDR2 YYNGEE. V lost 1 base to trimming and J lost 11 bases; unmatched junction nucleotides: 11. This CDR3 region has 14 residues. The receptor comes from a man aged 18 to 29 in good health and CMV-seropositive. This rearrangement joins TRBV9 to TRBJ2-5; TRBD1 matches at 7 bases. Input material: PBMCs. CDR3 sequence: CASSVLGQLGEQYF. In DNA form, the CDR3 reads TGTGCCAGCAGCGTACTGGGACAGCTTGGAGAGCAGTACTTC.